This T cell receptor beta chain appears in the sequencing data of a study of CD8 T cells in ankylosing spondylitis. Study-level results: Characteristic of ankylosing spondylitis blood, it appeared, was a TCR beta motif comprising several highly homologous variants.

The germline V gene encodes CDR1 SGDLS and CDR2 YYNGEE. This CDR3 has 13 amino acids. Trimming took 2 bases from V and 3 from J; bases not matched to a gene: 1. Points on this clonotype: The antigen remains unidentified.

TCRdb re-derived calls from the 5' RACE reads in MiXCR, one entry per CDR3 protein. This sample has roughly 670,000 distinct CDR3 sequences; around 17% occur once, and the top ten carry around 19%. The source material was blood, either unsorted or a sorted T cell fraction (not recorded which). The chain recombines TRBV9 with TRBJ2-5; 7 nucleotides line up with TRBD2. The TCR sequence derives from a male donor with ankylosing spondylitis. Here the CDR3 reads CASSVGLEETQYF. CDR3 DNA sequence: TGTGCCAGCAGCGTTGGACTAGAAGAGACCCAGTACTTC.